This TCR beta chain was documented in a study of OX40 agonist ivuxolimab in advanced cancers. The data were produced by immunoSEQ multiplex PCR, yet TCRdb's version contains in-frame clones alone and is incomplete. This table holds about 38,000 clones, 80% to 90% found once. The study, taken as a whole, reports: Low levels of normalized T-cell clonal expansion also appeared in some nonresponders. More expanded clones were found, on average, in CD8+ than in CD4+ T cells.

Autoimmune disease history or systemic immunosuppression excluded patients. Baseline was the first blood sampling point, followed by cycle 4 day 1 and cycle 7 day 1. With 4 bases clipped from V and 5 bases from J, the junction kept 1 base outside the gene matches. Germline-derived CDR1 and CDR2 are LNHDA and SQIVND (reference sequence). The CDR3 extends over 12 amino acids. In this sample, this clone turned up once. The antigen remains undetermined. The starting material was CD4+ or CD8+ T cells sorted from blood, obtained in a trial of the OX40 agonist ivuxolimab. This clonotype originated in an adult with an advanced solid tumor such as melanoma, head and neck, liver or kidney cancer. V gene TRBV19 combines with J gene TRBJ2-7, with 8 positions matching TRBD1. As DNA, the CDR3 is TGTGCCAGTAGTAAGACAGGGGACGAGCAGTACTTC. Amino acid sequence: CASSKTGDEQYF.